These T cell receptor beta chains were read from a single sample in a study of control samples from healthy donors and cancer patients. Here immunoSEQ multiplex PCR was the method, and the copy in TCRdb shows in-frame clones only, minus some. Of about 70,000 clones in the sample, approximately 80% are singletons; the top ten hold 25% to 35%. Sample: blood. All receptors come from a man aged 45 to 65 in good health. Each CDR3 is given with its conserved first and last residue. A D gene is named only where the DNA matches it firmly. Clone size, where shown, is once, few, many, or a class for clones that have expanded.

V	D	J	size	DNA	CDR3
TRBV30	TRBD1	TRBJ2-7	few	TGTGCCTGGGCTCCGGGACAGGGCCTCCACGAGCAGTACTTC	CAWAPGQGLHEQYF
TRBV27	.	TRBJ2-5	.	TGTGCCAGCAGTCCACAAGGGGGTCAAGAGACCCAGTACTTC	CASSPQGGQETQYF
TRBV19	.	TRBJ2-2	.	TGTGCCAGTAGTATATCCACCACGGACAGCTCGAACACCGGGGAGCTGTTTTTT	CASSISTTDSSNTGELFF
TRBV9	TRBD1	TRBJ2-3	.	TGTGCCAGCAGCGCCCAGACAGGGGGCATGGATACGCAGTATTTT	CASSAQTGGMDTQYF
TRBV6-5	TRBD2	TRBJ2-1	.	TGTGCCAGCAGCCACCTAGCGGGAGGAAGCAATGAGCAGTTCTTC	CASSHLAGGSNEQFF
TRBV10-3	.	TRBJ2-3	few	TGTGCCATCAGTGATGCTCAGAAAGGAGGCGCAGATACGCAGTATTTT	CAISDAQKGGADTQYF
TRBV30	.	TRBJ2-1	.	TGTGCCTGGAGTGGAGGACAGGGGGTAGCGGGAGGAGACTACAATGAGCAGTTCTTC	CAWSGGQGVAGGDYNEQFF
TRBV7-2	TRBD2	TRBJ2-7	.	TGTGCCAGCAGCAAGCGGGGCGGCTCCTACGAGCAGTACTTC	CASSKRGGSYEQYF
TRBV7-9	.	TRBJ2-3	.	TGTGCCAGCAGCCCGGTTATTGCAGGGACGGGGGCAGATACGCAGTATTTT	CASSPVIAGTGADTQYF
TRBV9	.	TRBJ1-4	.	TGTGCCAGCAGCCCATCAGGTCGGGGATCTAATGAAAAATTGTTTTTT	CASSPSGRGSNEKLFF
TRBV30	TRBD1	TRBJ2-3	.	TGTGCCTGGAGTCCAGGGGGAGATACGCAGTATTTT	CAWSPGGDTQYF
TRBV7-2	.	TRBJ2-1	.	TGTGCCAGCAGCCCCAGGATGAGCTCCTACAATGAGCAGTTCTTC	CASSPRMSSYNEQFF
TRBV7-2	TRBD1	TRBJ1-2	.	TGTGCCAGCAGCCGCGACAGGGCTGCCGACGGCTACACCTTC	CASSRDRAADGYTF
TRBV5-1	.	TRBJ1-2	.	TGCGCCAGCAGCTTAACCTTAGCTAACTATGGCTACACCTTC	CASSLTLANYGYTF
TRBV19	.	TRBJ2-2	.	TGTGCCAGTAGTTTAGACGTCACCGGGGAGCTGTTTTTT	CASSLDVTGELFF
TRBV27	.	TRBJ1-6	.	TGTGCCAGCAGTTTCGACAGGCCAAATAATTCACCCCTCCACTTT	CASSFDRPNNSPLHF
TRBV20-1	TRBD1	TRBJ1-5	.	TGCAGTGCTAGTGGGGACAGAAATCAGCCCCAGCATTTT	CSASGDRNQPQHF
TRBV9	TRBD1	TRBJ1-4	.	TGTGCCAGCAGCGCTGGACAGGGGGTGACTAATGAAAAACTGTTTTTT	CASSAGQGVTNEKLFF
TRBV6-5	.	TRBJ2-1	.	TGTGCCAGCTCGACTACGAGGCCCCCCAATGAGCAGTTCTTC	CASSTTRPPNEQFF
TRBV14	.	TRBJ1-4	.	TGTGCCAGCAGCCACACCGAGGAAAAACTGTTTTTT	CASSHTEEKLFF
TRBV29-1	.	TRBJ2-1	.	TGCAGCGTTGACTTCGCGGGAAGCTCCTACAATGAGCAGTTCTTC	CSVDFAGSSYNEQFF
TRBV14	.	TRBJ1-2	.	TGTGCCAGCAGCCAAGATATGGGCCTCCGGGGCACGCGGACCTTC	CASSQDMGLRGTRTF
TRBV7-9	.	TRBJ2-2	.	TGTGCCAGCAGCTTTTCGCACACCGGGGAGCTGTTTTTT	CASSFSHTGELFF
TRBV2	TRBD1	TRBJ2-6	.	TGTGCCAGCAGCCCCGACAGGGCTGCCGGGGCCAACGTCCTGACTTTC	CASSPDRAAGANVLTF
TRBV10-3	.	TRBJ2-1	.	TGTGCCATCAGATCTCAGCATAAGCTAGACAATGAGCAGTTCTTC	CAIRSQHKLDNEQFF
TRBV12-3/TRBV12-4	.	TRBJ2-2	once	TGTGCCAGCAGTTTTTCCGGGGAGCTGTTTTTT	CASSFSGELFF
TRBV5-1	.	TRBJ1-1	.	TGCGCCAGCAGCTTGCTCTCGGCAGACACTGAAGCTTTCTTT	CASSLLSADTEAFF
TRBV30	.	TRBJ2-7	.	TGTGCCTGGAGCAGGGGAGCGCGGGGCTACGAGCAGTACTTC	CAWSRGARGYEQYF
TRBV19	TRBD2	TRBJ2-2	.	TGTGCCAGTAGTATCTCTAGCGGCACCGGGGAGCTGTTTTTT	CASSISSGTGELFF
TRBV7-2	.	TRBJ2-1	few	TGTGCCAGCAGCTTAGCGGGGCACAGGAGCAATGAGCAGTTCTTC	CASSLAGHRSNEQFF
TRBV27	TRBD1	TRBJ1-6	.	TGTGCCAGCATTCTTAGACAGGGGGGTTCACCCCTCCACTTT	CASILRQGGSPLHF
TRBV7-2	.	TRBJ1-6	.	TGTGCCAGCAGCCACGACGGCCAGGCGACCCTCCACTTT	CASSHDGQATLHF
TRBV9	.	TRBJ2-3	.	TGTGCCAGCGGTGGCTTACTCACAGATACGCAGTATTTT	CASGGLLTDTQYF
TRBV7-2	TRBD2	TRBJ2-5	.	TGTGCCAGCAGCTTTAATAGCGGGGGGTGGGAGACCCAGTACTTC	CASSFNSGGWETQYF
TRBV12-3/TRBV12-4	TRBD1	TRBJ2-1	.	TGTGCCAGCAGTGACAGGGAACATGAGCAGTTCTTC	CASSDREHEQFF
TRBV19	TRBD1	TRBJ2-3	.	TGTGCCAGTAGTATTGGGAGGACAGGGGCCCTCACAGATACGCAGTATTTT	CASSIGRTGALTDTQYF
TRBV12-3/TRBV12-4	.	TRBJ1-2	.	TGTGCCAGCAGTTCATGGGGGTTTGGCTACACCTTC	CASSSWGFGYTF